This T cell receptor (beta chain) is drawn from a study of cytomegalovirus exposure and HLA in healthy donors. Whole-study results and caveats: Many donors shared some public TCRs, even though most TCR sequences were rare. Under in vitro conditions, a few CMV-associated chains were confirmed as specific for CMV antigens. When analyzed later, a missense DCLRE1C variant was found to be linked to TCR beta V- and J-gene trimming. Later analysis suggested most CMV-associated TCR beta chains were HLA-restricted.

The PCR was carried out with 60 Vbeta primers and 13 Jbeta primers. The protocol was immunoSEQ multiplex PCR, while the TCRdb copy is restricted to in-frame clones and leaves out a portion. The sample yields about 240,000 clones, about 80% seen once. With regard to this clone: Its antigen is unknown.

The V end lost 2 bases, the J end lost 0 bases, and 15 bases lay between the germline ends. Germline values: CDR1 SGHNT, CDR2 YYREEE (reference sequence). This CDR3 has 16 residues. Sequencing was carried out using PBMCs. The clonotype comes from an older woman in good health and CMV-seropositive. The chain links TRBV5-4 to TRBJ2-7; weak D call: TRBD1 (6 bases). In nucleotides, the CDR3 is TGTGCCAGCAGCTTTGCGGTCGACAGGAGCTCCTACGAGCAGTACTTC. Encoded protein: CASSFAVDRSSYEQYF.